This TCR beta chain was obtained from a study of blood T cell dynamics during melanoma immunotherapy. Sequenced by immunoSEQ multiplex PCR; TCRdb stores in-frame clones only, minus some. This sample has roughly 5,900 clones, with about 80% found just once. Time point defined: week 3, after first cycle of checkpoint inhibitor. CDR3 length: 15 residues. The germline gives CDR1 MDHEN, CDR2 SYDVKM. J gave up 3 bases and V 6 bases, and 11 bases lay outside the gene matches. This rearrangement joins TRBV28 to TRBJ2-7, with TRBD2 matching 7 bases. This receptor was identified in a human donor with melanoma. The sequencing here drew on blood, taken from a patient treated with checkpoint blockade. The CDR3 loop reads CASSPAGVIHYEQYF. The CDR3 coding sequence is TGTGCCAGCAGCCCCGCGGGGGTCATACACTACGAGCAGTACTTC.